This TCR beta chain was profiled in a study of T cells in Graves' hyperthyroidism and ophthalmopathy (dated by TCRdb to about 2019). Context from the whole study: Peripheral blood was collected at initial diagnosis, before any treatment. An independent validation cohort of around 19 hyperthyroidism patients and some 15 patients who later progressed to ophthalmopathy tested prospective prediction of ophthalmopathy. Thyroid tissue and blood T-cell repertoires from over 5 Graves' hyperthyroidism patients were also compared in the study. The paper describes TCR Vbeta CDR3 sequencing of 135 peripheral blood samples, made up of 43 ophthalmopathy patients, approximately 76 hyperthyroidism patients and some 17 progressor patients. To identify TCR V-J signatures that set the groups apart, the researchers used a discovery cohort of 90 to 100 patients, made up of 40 to 45 with Graves' ophthalmopathy and about 60 with stable Graves' hyperthyroidism. After sampling, hyperthyroidism patients received methimazole starting at 30 mg daily, and ophthalmopathy patients received high-dose intravenous methylprednisolone. The approximately 90 discovery patients were divided at random into training and test sets in a 7:3 ratio. What the research found in general, with its limitations: Sample size was not statistically predetermined, and blinding of investigators to group allocation was not performed. In validation, the model predicted progression to ophthalmopathy with over 65% sensitivity and about 73% specificity, a median of roughly seven months before onset. A model built on a 13 V-J signature distinguished ophthalmopathy from stable hyperthyroidism, reaching 85% to 90% sensitivity and around 82% specificity in cross-validation and 80%/75% in testing. Blood samples also contained most of the expanded thyroid clonotypes (frequency above 0.001), which suggests that blood repertoires may reflect thyroid immune responses.

Comment on this clonotype: Its target antigen remains unknown. Base-call qualities are not available, and no considerably larger clone is one nucleotide away.

TCR beta CDR3 regions were amplified from RNA transcripts. The TCR CDR3 was subjected to a first round of RT-PCR using the HTBI primer set and the Qiagen OneStep RT-PCR kit. A second multiplex PCR round built the libraries, followed by size selection and purification. Paired-end sequencing of the libraries was performed with 100 bp reads on an Illumina HiSeq2000. From the authors' description of their analysis: SOAPnuke was used to process the raw data, removing reads that contained adapters or uncalled bases, had a mean Phred below 15, or lacked an exact match to the constant primer or identifier. High-quality paired reads were merged with COPE v1.2.5, and unique nucleotide sequences were defined as clonotypes. Clonotypes were aligned to IMGT TRBV, TRBD and TRBJ reference segments using MiTCR v1.1. The analysis included only V-J combinations with a frequency above 0.0001, which together covered 98% to 99.2% of the repertoires. The TCS score was defined as F50 (clonal expansion) divided by E x V (chaos), with BLOSUM62-based TCRdist calculated between CDR3 peptides within each V-J. Welch's t-statistics and random forest reduced approximately 520 V-J features to 10 to 15, which were used in a naive Bayes classifier (R e1071). TCRdb applied fastp at Q25 and MiXCR to the public reads, then kept only in-frame beta chains. Rows matching on CDR3 protein sequence are summarized as one entry with the most common DNA and genes. None of the V and J calls come from the authors' own analysis; TCRdb made them. Recorded for this sample are 600,000 to 850,000 distinct CDR3 sequences; about 17% of them occurred a single time. The ten top clones hold 16% of the sample.

Hyperthyroidism patients were aged 18 to 65 years and newly diagnosed, with disease duration of less than 2 months. Patients with uncontrolled infections, other autoimmune diseases, pregnancy or lactation were excluded. Diagnoses were based on clinical symptoms, serum thyroxine and TRAb, thyroid ultrasound and orbital computed tomography. For progressor patients, blood was drawn at the first diagnosis of hyperthyroidism, before any ophthalmopathy symptoms had appeared. PBMCs were separated from around 9.1 ml of fresh peripheral blood using Ficoll-Paque density gradient centrifugation. Progressor patients were initially diagnosed with Graves' hyperthyroidism and developed ophthalmopathy during follow-up. Trizol reagent was used to extract total RNA, and RNA quality was then checked on an Agilent 2100 Bioanalyzer. The germline V gene gives CDR1 as MGHRA and CDR2 as YSYEKL. The CDR3 holds 14 amino acids from the cysteine to the phenylalanine. The entry retains the CDR3 DNA only, 42 bases that are in frame from base 1. V and J are trimmed by 5 bases and 4 bases, and the gene matches miss 5 bases of the junction.

The receptor comes from a woman aged 45-59 years with Graves' hyperthyroidism that later progressed to Graves' ophthalmopathy. The specimen was blood. The chain is assembled from TRBV4-1 and TRBJ2-3; the junction holds 8 bases that match TRBD2. The sequenced DNA: TGCGCCAGCAGCAGGACTAGCAGTGCAGATACGCAGTATTTT. This codes for CASSRTSSADTQYF.